The rows below give T cell receptor beta chains drawn from one sample of a study of monozygotic twins with inflammatory bowel disease. Reanalyzing the 5' RACE reads, TCRdb keeps one entry per CDR3 protein, without DNA. This sample's clone table lists 300,000 to 400,000 distinct CDR3 sequences. Sequencing was carried out using blood. The receptor set was obtained from a human donor with ulcerative colitis or Crohn's disease, or a healthy co-twin of an affected twin (not recorded which). Each CDR3 is given with its conserved first and last residue. Fields, in order: J gene, V gene, CDR3 protein.

TRBJ2-3,TRBV3-1,CASSRLSGLAGGPTDTQYF
TRBJ2-1,TRBV12-3/TRBV12-4,CASSDRDRVPNEQFF
TRBJ2-1,TRBV5-4,CASSLAVGGLYNEQFF
TRBJ2-7,TRBV18,CASSPAGGSSSYEQYF
TRBJ1-3,TRBV20-1,CSASRDRGNTIYF
TRBJ1-6,TRBV10-1,CASSESVSPNSPLHF
TRBJ2-3,TRBV6-1,CASKTGGPTDTQYF
TRBJ2-5,TRBV7-9,CASTPENQETQYF
TRBJ2-3,TRBV15,CATSRVWGGQGLSTDTQYF
TRBJ2-5,TRBV28,CASSDASGGEQETQYF
TRBJ2-1,TRBV20-1,CSAPGLAGEDNEQFF
TRBJ2-7,TRBV28,CASRRGGVSYEQYF
TRBJ2-5,TRBV7-2,CASSSTGGKSAQYF
TRBJ2-1,TRBV29-1,CSYHGSGTYNEQFF
TRBJ1-5,TRBV11-2,CASSRGQADNQPQHF
TRBJ2-3,TRBV7-2,CASSSNLRDRGTDTQYF